This TCR beta chain emerged from a study of T cells in Graves' hyperthyroidism and ophthalmopathy. Together with thyroid ultrasound, orbital computed tomography, serum thyroxine and TRAb, clinical symptoms were used for diagnoses. Germline trimming cut 1 base from V and 9 bases from J; bases unmatched to any gene: 9. Germline CDR1 and CDR2: SGHDN and FVKESK. This CDR3 is 15 amino acids long. RNA transcripts were the template for amplifying TCR beta CDR3 regions. The HTBI primer set served for first-round RT-PCR of the TCR CDR3. TCRdb passed the multiplex PCR reads through MiXCR, listing each CDR3 protein once. This sample has approximately 620,000 distinct CDR3 sequences, with more than 15% found just once.

This receptor was obtained from a woman in her forties with Graves' ophthalmopathy. Sequencing was performed on blood. V gene TRBV14 combines with J gene TRBJ2-1; the match to TRBD2 covers 7 bases. The DNA of the CDR3 is TGTGCCAGCAGCCAAGTTCAACTAGCGATTAGTGAGCAGTTCTTC. Translating gives CASSQVQLAISEQFF.